This T cell receptor (beta chain) was profiled in a study of beta chain features in type 1 diabetes. Overall study findings and caveats: Although PCR might favor shorter templates, it would do so equally in patients and controls. Type 1 diabetes patients had TCRB CDR3s that were shorter (moderately but significantly so) in all four CD4+ subsets.

Notes on this clone: Its antigen is unknown. Different DNA sequences within this sample yield the same CDR3.

From germline, CDR1 is SQVTM and CDR2 ANQGSEA. This CDR3 contains 12 residues. Between the trimmed V and J ends, which lost 3 bases and 1 base, there was a span of 6 bases. Investigators reverse transcribed all isolated RNA, so they sequenced expressed TCRB transcripts. The method was immunoSEQ multiplex PCR; TCRdb's version includes in-frame clones alone and lacks a portion of them. This table holds hundreds of thousands of clones, roughly an eighth found once. The receptor was derived from a man younger than 35 with type 1 diabetes. The material sequenced was naive CD4+ T cells from blood. The chain carries TRBV29-1 and TRBJ2-5; D is possibly TRBD1 (6 bases). CDR3 amino acids: CSVDRGQETQYF. The DNA of the CDR3 is TGCAGCGTTGACAGGGGCCAAGAGACCCAGTACTTC.